This TCR beta chain was sequenced for a study of shared clonotypes between healthy human individuals. Profiled with immunoSEQ multiplex PCR; TCRdb holds only in-frame clones, not every one. The data hold 2 million to 2.5 million clones, with 90% to 97% observed a single time. V lost 7 bases to trimming and J lost 0 bases; unmatched junction nucleotides: 13. The germline CDR1 and CDR2 sequences are MNHEY and SMNVEV (reference sequence). This CDR3 has 17 residues. This sequence was found in a man between 18 and 35 years old in good health. The V gene is TRBV27, the J gene TRBJ2-7; 9 bases map to TRBD2. The specimen sequenced was naive CD4+ T cells sorted from blood. The subset: CD45RA+ positively selected. This CDR3 reads CASTPSASGASSYEQYF. CDR3 in DNA: TGTGCCAGCACACCCAGCGCTAGCGGGGCGAGCTCCTACGAGCAGTACTTC.